The 15 T cell receptor beta chains given below trace back to one sample, sequenced in a study of cytomegalovirus exposure and HLA in healthy donors. PCR primers comprised 60 Vbeta and 13 Jbeta primers. Method: immunoSEQ multiplex PCR; TCRdb's copy keeps in-frame clones and lacks some. The sample lists over 65,000 clones, 67% seen once, with 6.9% in the top ten. Input material: PBMCs. The receptors shown here come from a woman between 45 and 60 years old in good health and CMV-seropositive.

This rearrangement joins TRBV7-3 to TRBJ2-2, with D perhaps TRBD1 (5 bases). Germline assignment: CDR1 SGHTA and CDR2 FQGTGA. The CDR3 is 14 residues long. With 1 base removed from V and 3 bases from J, the gap between germline ends came to 6 bases. CDR3 coding DNA: TGTGCCAGCAGCTTAATAGGGGACACCGGGGAGCTGTTTTTT. Residues: CASSLIGDTGELFF.

The rearrangement uses TRBV11-3 and TRBJ2-5; 10 bases agree with TRBD2. Per the germline V gene, CDR1 is SGHNT and CDR2 is YENEEA. The CDR3 runs 16 residues. V lost 5 bases to trimming and J lost 1 base; unmatched junction nucleotides: 7. CDR3 amino acids: CASSVSSGGLQETQYF. Written as DNA, the CDR3 is TGTGCCAGCAGCGTCTCTAGCGGGGGCCTCCAAGAGACCCAGTACTTC.

The gene calls are TRBV15 and TRBJ1-4; possibly TRBD1 for D (5 bases). CDR1 is LNHNV, CDR2 YYDKDF, per germline (reference sequence). V lost 5 bases and J 3 bases, leaving 13 bases between the germline ends. The length of the CDR3 is 15 residues. The CDR3 region has the DNA TGTGCCACCAGCCTCAATAGGGGCGCTAATGAAAAACTGTTTTTT. Translated: CATSLNRGANEKLFF.

The gene calls are TRBV6-1 and TRBJ1-1; D is possibly TRBD1 (5 bases). CDR3 length: 14 amino acids. The germline V gene has CDR1 MNHNS and CDR2 SASEGT. Trimming took off 4 bases at V and 2 bases at J, with 11 bases between the two ends. This CDR3 reads CASSARQYNTEAFF. As DNA, the CDR3 is TGTGCCAGCAGTGCGAGACAGTACAACACTGAAGCTTTCTTT.

The chain recombines TRBV29-1 with TRBJ2-4, with a weak D call TRBD2 (6 bases). Trimming stripped 6 bases from V and 6 bases from J, with 24 bases between. The CDR3 is 16 residues long. The V gene's germline CDR1 is SQVTM and CDR2 ANQGSEA. CDR3 amino acids: CSVAATSQDPPNIQYF. The CDR3 DNA follows: TGCAGCGTCGCCGCGACTAGTCAAGACCCTCCAAACATTCAGTACTTC.

V is TRBV19 and J is TRBJ1-1; TRBD1 might be the D (5 bases). Between the trimmed V and J ends, which lost 4 bases and 1 base, there was a span of 13 bases. The CDR3 contains 15 residues. CDR1 is LNHDA, CDR2 SQIVND, per germline (reference sequence). CDR3 DNA: TGTGCCAGTAGTACTATCTCGACAGCGAACACTGAAGCTTTCTTT. This encodes CASSTISTANTEAFF.

The chain carries TRBV11-2 and TRBJ2-7; TRBD1 matches at 12 bases. The germline CDR1 and CDR2 sequences are SGHAT and FQNNGV. CDR3 size: 17 residues. V gave up 3 bases and J gave up 1 base; unmatched junction bases: 7. CDR3 coding DNA: TGTGCCAGCAGCTTCGGGACAGGGGGCTTGGGTTCCTACGAGCAGTACTTC. Translated, it gives CASSFGTGGLGSYEQYF.

The chain joins TRBV6-6 to TRBJ2-1, with TRBD1 matching over 8 bases. The CDR3 spans 15 residues. Germline loops: CDR1 MNHNY, CDR2 SVGAGI (reference sequence). V gave up 2 bases and J gave up 8 bases; unmatched junction bases: 8. The CDR3 DNA reads as TGTGCCAGCAGTTACGGACAGGGTTATAGGCATGAGCAGTTCTTC. Its translation: CASSYGQGYRHEQFF.

With respect to this clone: At one end, the junction sequence differs from germline, possibly due to a read error. The same CDR3 arises from other DNA sequences in this sample as well. V usage is TRBV5-6 and J usage is TRBJ2-4; D perhaps matches TRBD1 (6 bases). The length of the CDR3 is 13 residues. Germline CDR1 SGHDT, CDR2 YYEEEE. DNA for the CDR3: TGCGCCAGCAGCTCAGGGGTTGGAGACATTCAGTACTTC. Protein product: CASSSGVGDIQYF.

This clone came up a few times. The V call is TRBV6-1, the J call TRBJ1-1; no reliable D call. Between the trimmed V and J ends, which lost 6 bases and 0 bases, there was a span of 11 bases. CDR1 is MNHNS, CDR2 SASEGT, per germline. The CDR3 loop spans 14 amino acids. The CDR3: CASSQRSLNTEAFF. The CDR3 DNA is TGTGCCAGCAGCCAGCGGAGTCTGAACACTGAAGCTTTCTTT.

V gene TRBV4-1 combines with J gene TRBJ2-7; TRBD1 matches at 8 bases. The CDR3 runs 17 residues. Germline V gene data show CDR1 as MGHRA and CDR2 as YSYEKL. After removal of 5 bases from V and 1 base from J, the junction contained 13 bases not matched to a gene. The CDR3 DNA is TGCGCCAGCAGCTTCCTGGCGGGCAGGGGGCGATCCTACGAGCAGTACGTC. The encoded protein is CASSFLAGRGRSYEQYV.

The V gene is TRBV11-2, the J gene TRBJ1-2, with D uncertain. V lost 1 base, J lost 4 bases, and 13 bases lay in between. The length of the CDR3 is 15 residues. Per the germline V gene, CDR1 is SGHAT and CDR2 is FQNNGV. CDR3 nucleotides: TGTGCCAGCAGCTTAGGGGCAGCACCTATCTATGGCTACACCTTC. It is translated as CASSLGAAPIYGYTF.

With regard to this clone: One end of the junction does not line up with germline, which may come from a read error. This chain uses TRBV7-3 with TRBJ2-5; the match to TRBD1 covers 7 bases. The CDR3 has 15 amino acids. CDR1 is SGHTA, CDR2 FQGTGA, per germline. CDR3 region: CASSITGALQETQYF. In DNA, the CDR3 is TGTGCCAGCAGCATAACAGGGGCACTCCAAGAGACCCAGTACTTC.

This clone was seen only a few times. The chain carries TRBV4-1 and TRBJ2-4; TRBD1 might be the D (7 bases). The CDR3 sequence is 19 residues long. Germline CDR1 MGHRA, CDR2 YSYEKL. The V end lost 1 base, the J end lost 0 bases, and 19 bases lay between the germline ends. The CDR3 here is CASSQVFRRQGLAKNIQYF. The CDR3 DNA reads as TGCGCCAGCAGCCAAGTATTCAGGAGACAGGGACTAGCCAAAAACATTCAGTACTTC.

V usage is TRBV10-3 and J usage is TRBJ1-2, with D unclear. V lost 0 bases, J lost 2 bases, and 10 bases lay in between. The CDR3 has 15 amino acids. Germline values: CDR1 ENHRY, CDR2 SYGVKD. Here the CDR3 reads CAISESAGENYGYTF. CDR3 sequence (DNA): TGTGCCATCAGTGAGTCAGCCGGAGAAAACTATGGCTACACCTTC.